Given below is one T cell receptor beta chain in context. The sample is drawn from a study of blood T cell repertoires in COVID-19. Study in general: Sample material is recorded as cDNA or gDNA derived from T cells, B-cell-depleted T cells, or PBMCs.

Study processing details: Cell counts per sample came from amplifying reference gene primers. Clones were read by immunoSEQ multiplex PCR, and TCRdb kept only the in-frame ones, dropping some. V, J and clone size are those of that table, while D and trimming were read from the DNA. The sample carries roughly 250,000 clones, roughly 82% recorded once. In Cohort 3, a recovered donor had either two negative PCRs, clearance, or symptom resolution. Sequenced: PBMCs or T cells enriched from blood (not recorded which). The TCR sequence derives from a woman between 45 and 65 years old who had recovered from COVID-19.

The CDR3 loop reads CASIRSGANTEAFF. CDR3 nucleotides: TGTGCCAGCATACGGAGTGGGGCGAACACTGAAGCTTTCTTT. V and J are TRBV7-9 and TRBJ1-1, with D tentatively TRBD1 (5 bases). With 7 bases removed from V and 1 base from J, the gap between germline ends came to 13 bases. CDR3 length equals 14 residues. Germline CDR1 reads SEHNR; CDR2 reads FQNEAQ (reference sequence). The entire variable domain, with the rest obtained from reference TRBV7-9 and TRBJ1-1, is as follows: DTGVSQNPRHKITKRGQNVTFRCDPISEHNRLYWYRQTLGQGPEFLTYFQNEAQLEKSRLLSDRFSAERPKGSFSTLEIQRTEQGDSAMYLCASIRSGANTEAFFGQGTRLTVV.